This T cell receptor (beta chain) was sequenced during a study of cytomegalovirus exposure and HLA in healthy donors. The trim removed 10 bases at V and 2 bases at J, leaving 8 bases unmatched. The CDR3 contains 15 residues. Germline assignment: CDR1 SGHNT and CDR2 YYREEE (reference sequence). General study findings and limits: Presence/absence analyses took donor sequencing depth as roughly uniform. Associated with cytomegalovirus, according to the listing, were some 180 TCR beta chains. Later on, analysis showed that most CMV-associated TCR beta chains appeared to be HLA-restricted.

In the case of this clone: Its cognate antigen is unknown.

The PCR was carried out with 60 Vbeta primers and 13 Jbeta primers. The table came from immunoSEQ multiplex PCR; TCRdb's copy has only in-frame clones and leaves some out. The table includes 90,000 to 110,000 clones, around 15% detected once. This TCR came from a female donor in good health and CMV-seronegative. Sequenced: PBMCs. The V call is TRBV5-4, the J call TRBJ2-6; 8 bases fit TRBD1. CDR3 sequence reads: CAGQGGHPGANVLTF. The CDR3 bases are TGTGCCGGACAGGGAGGCCATCCTGGGGCCAACGTCCTGACTTTC.